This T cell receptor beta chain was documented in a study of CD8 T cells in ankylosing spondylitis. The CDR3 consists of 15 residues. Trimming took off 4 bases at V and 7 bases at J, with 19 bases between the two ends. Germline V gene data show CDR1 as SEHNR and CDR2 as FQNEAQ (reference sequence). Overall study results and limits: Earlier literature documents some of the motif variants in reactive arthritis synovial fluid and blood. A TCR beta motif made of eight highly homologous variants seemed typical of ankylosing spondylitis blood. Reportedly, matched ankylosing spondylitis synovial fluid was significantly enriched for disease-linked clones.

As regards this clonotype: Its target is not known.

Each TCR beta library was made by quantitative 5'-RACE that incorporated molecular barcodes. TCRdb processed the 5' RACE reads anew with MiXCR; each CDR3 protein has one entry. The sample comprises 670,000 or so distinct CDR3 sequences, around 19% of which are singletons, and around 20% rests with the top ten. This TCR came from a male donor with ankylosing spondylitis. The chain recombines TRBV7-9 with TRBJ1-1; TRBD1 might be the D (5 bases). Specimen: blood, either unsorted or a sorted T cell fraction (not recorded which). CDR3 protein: CASSSILGGAREAFF. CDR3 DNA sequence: TGTGCCAGCAGCTCCATACTCGGGGGAGCCCGTGAAGCTTTCTTT.